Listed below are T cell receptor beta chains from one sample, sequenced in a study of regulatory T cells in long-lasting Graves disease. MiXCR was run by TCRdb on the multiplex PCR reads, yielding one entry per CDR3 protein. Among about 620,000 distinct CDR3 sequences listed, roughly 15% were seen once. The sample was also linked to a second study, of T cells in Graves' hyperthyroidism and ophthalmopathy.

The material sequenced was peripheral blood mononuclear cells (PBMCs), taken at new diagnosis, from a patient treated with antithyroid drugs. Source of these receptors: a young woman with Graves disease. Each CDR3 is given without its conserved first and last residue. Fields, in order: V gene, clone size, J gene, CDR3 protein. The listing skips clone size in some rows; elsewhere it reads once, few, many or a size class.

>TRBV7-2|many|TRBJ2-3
ASSSVRTGSTDTQY
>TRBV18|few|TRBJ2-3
ASSPARTLQDTAQY
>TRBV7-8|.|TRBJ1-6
ASSFGDRERSPLH
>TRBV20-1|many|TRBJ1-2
SARGPGLLDGGYT
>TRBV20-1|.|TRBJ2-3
SLRGTGVDQDTQY
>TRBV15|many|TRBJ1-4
ATSRVQGGEGKLF
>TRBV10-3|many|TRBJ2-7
AITFAAGESYEQY
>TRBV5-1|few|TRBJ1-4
ASSFGTGEEKLF
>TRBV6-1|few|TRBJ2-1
ASSESSAYNEQF
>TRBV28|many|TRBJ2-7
ASGTADSYEQY
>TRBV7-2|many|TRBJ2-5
ASSLRWGGQETQY
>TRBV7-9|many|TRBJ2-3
ASSQTGTSGPDTQY
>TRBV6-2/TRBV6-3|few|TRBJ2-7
ASSYRTGAYEQY
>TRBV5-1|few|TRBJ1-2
ASSLDTFSYGYT
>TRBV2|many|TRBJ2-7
ASLKDRGAYEQY
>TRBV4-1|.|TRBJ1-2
ASSQGQGLDGYT
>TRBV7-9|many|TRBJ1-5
ASSQGADGQPQH
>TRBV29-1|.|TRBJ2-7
SVWTGIDYEQY
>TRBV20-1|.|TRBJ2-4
SGGPYIQY
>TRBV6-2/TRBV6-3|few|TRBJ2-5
ASSYFPPGQGEGETQY
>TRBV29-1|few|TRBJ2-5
SVAGTSRETQY
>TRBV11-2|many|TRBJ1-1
ASSLIGGAVTEAF
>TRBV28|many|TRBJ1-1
ASNLGLIGEAF
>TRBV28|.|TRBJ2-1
ASSLPRTISYNEQF
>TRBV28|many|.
ASSSTGVAF
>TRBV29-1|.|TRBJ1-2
SVEIMQGARGYT
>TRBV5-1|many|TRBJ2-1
ASSFVIGLAINEQF
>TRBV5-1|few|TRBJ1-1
ASSSPRGGNTEAF
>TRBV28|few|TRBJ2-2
ASSFLAGGAGELF
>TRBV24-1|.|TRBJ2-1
ATSDSLAGGPF
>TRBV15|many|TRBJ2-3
ATSRDRLAGVIDTQY
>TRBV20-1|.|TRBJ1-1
SAQIRGRRTEAF
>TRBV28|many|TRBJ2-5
ASSKRGIQETQY
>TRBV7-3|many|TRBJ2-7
ASSPAGGARSYEQY
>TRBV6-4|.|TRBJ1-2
ASSDSTGNNYGYT
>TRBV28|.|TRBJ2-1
ASGTLGGRSYNEQF
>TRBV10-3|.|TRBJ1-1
AISEPDRGLNTEAF
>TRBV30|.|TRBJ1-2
AWSFGRSYGYT
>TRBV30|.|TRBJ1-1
AWSVGGTGSTEAF
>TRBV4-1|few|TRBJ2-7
ASSLLQGDEQY
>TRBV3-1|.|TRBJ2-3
ASQDWGNTDTQY
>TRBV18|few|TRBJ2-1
ASSRAGSYNEQF